This T cell receptor beta chain was found in a study of cytomegalovirus exposure and HLA in healthy donors. With 60 Vbeta and 13 Jbeta primers, the PCR was carried out. The method was immunoSEQ multiplex PCR; TCRdb's version includes in-frame clones alone and lacks a portion of them. The sample records some 170,000 clones, 75% to 85% being singletons. The clonotype was recovered from a young woman in good health and CMV-seropositive. Source material: PBMCs.

The CDR3 coding sequence is TGTGCCAGCACGCCCGAGGGCTCCTACAATGAGCAGTTCTTC. Amino acid sequence: CASTPEGSYNEQFF. The chain joins TRBV9 to TRBJ2-1; D possibly corresponds to TRBD2 (5 bases). V lost 6 bases and J 0 bases, leaving 10 bases between the germline ends. Germline assignment: CDR1 SGDLS and CDR2 YYNGEE. The CDR3 loop spans 14 amino acids.